This T cell receptor beta chain is from a study of T cell changes during pregnancy in multiple sclerosis. Generated by immunoSEQ multiplex PCR, the TCRdb table keeps only in-frame clones and is missing some. There are about 100,000 clones in the sample; 90% to 95% occur only once, and approximately 0.88% lies in the top ten. The length of the CDR3 is 14 residues. With V trimmed by 5 bases and J by 6 bases, 10 bases remained unmatched. Germline V lookup: CDR1 LNHDA, CDR2 SQIVND (reference sequence). This sample comprised peripheral blood, obtained before pregnancy. The origin of this receptor is a female donor with multiple sclerosis, enrolled in a pregnancy study. The V gene is TRBV19, the J gene TRBJ2-7; TRBD2 matches 7 bases. The DNA of the CDR3 is TGTGCCAGTAGTTCGGGGGGTTGGATCGGCGAGCAGTACTTC. It yields the protein CASSSGGWIGEQYF.